This T cell receptor (beta chain) was sequenced in a study of human T cells and chemical hapten exposure. Many counts were recorded for this clonotype. TCRdb processed the RACE reads anew with MiXCR; each CDR3 protein has one entry. Of roughly 92,000 distinct CDR3 sequences listed, more than 9.5% are singletons. The CDR3 covers 13 residues. Germline V lookup: CDR1 MGHDK, CDR2 SYGVNS. Germline trimming cut 6 bases from V and 6 bases from J; bases unmatched to any gene: 1. Time point defined: patch test 2, 6 weeks after DPC sensitization. The treatment here: therapeutic diphenylcyclopropenone sensitization with weekly scalp DPC.

This clonotype was obtained from a woman aged 40 to 50 with alopecia areata. Some clones in this sample may be carry-over from other donors' samples. The sample consisted of whole blood, taken in connection with sensitization to the hapten diphenylcyclopropenone (DPC). This chain uses TRBV25-1 with TRBJ2-2; the match to TRBD1 covers 10 bases. The CDR3 here is CASRGTGAGELFF. The CDR3 DNA is TGTGCCAGCAGAGGGACAGGGGCCGGGGAGCTGTTTTTT.